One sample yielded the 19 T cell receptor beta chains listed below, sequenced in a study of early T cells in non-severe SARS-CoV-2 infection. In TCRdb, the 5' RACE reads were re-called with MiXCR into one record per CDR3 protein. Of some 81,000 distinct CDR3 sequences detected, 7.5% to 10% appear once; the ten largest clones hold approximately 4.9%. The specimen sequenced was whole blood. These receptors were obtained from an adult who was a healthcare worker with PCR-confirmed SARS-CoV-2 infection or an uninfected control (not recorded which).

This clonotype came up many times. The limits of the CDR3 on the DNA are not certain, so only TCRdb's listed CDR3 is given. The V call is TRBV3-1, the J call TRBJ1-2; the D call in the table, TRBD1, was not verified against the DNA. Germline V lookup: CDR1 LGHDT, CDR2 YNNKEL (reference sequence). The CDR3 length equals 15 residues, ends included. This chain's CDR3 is CASSQEWATGAAQTF.

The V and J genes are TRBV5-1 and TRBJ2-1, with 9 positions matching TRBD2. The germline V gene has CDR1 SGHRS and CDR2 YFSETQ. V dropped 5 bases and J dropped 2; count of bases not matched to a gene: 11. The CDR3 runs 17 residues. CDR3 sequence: CASRGRLAEYAYNEQFF. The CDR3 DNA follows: TGCGCCAGCAGGGGGAGACTAGCGGAATACGCCTACAATGAGCAGTTCTTC.

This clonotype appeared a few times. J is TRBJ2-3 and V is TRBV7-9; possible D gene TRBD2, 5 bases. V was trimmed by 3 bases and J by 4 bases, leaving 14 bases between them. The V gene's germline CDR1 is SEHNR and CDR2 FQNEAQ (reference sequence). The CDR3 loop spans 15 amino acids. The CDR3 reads CASSFRLAGADTQYF. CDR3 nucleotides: TGTGCCAGCAGCTTCCGGCTAGCCGGCGCAGATACGCAGTATTTT.

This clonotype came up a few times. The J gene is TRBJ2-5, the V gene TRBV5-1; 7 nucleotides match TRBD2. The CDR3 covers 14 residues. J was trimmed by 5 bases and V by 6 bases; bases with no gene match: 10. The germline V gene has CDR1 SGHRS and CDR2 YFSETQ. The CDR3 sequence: CASTSGNPHETQYF. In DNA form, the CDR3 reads TGCGCCAGCACCAGCGGGAATCCGCATGAGACCCAGTACTTC. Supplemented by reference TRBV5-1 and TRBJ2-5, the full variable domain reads KAGVTQTPRYLIKTRGQQVTLSCSPISGHRSVSWYQQTPGQGLQFLFEYFSETQRNKGNFPGRFSGRQFSNSRSEMNVSTLELGDSALYLCASTSGNPHETQYFGPGTRLLVL.

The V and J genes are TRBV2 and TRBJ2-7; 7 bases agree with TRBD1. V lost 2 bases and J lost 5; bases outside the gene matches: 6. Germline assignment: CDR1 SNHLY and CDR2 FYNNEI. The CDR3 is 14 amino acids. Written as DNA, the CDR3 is TGTGCCAGCAGTGAAAACAGGGGTGGCAACGAGCAGTACTTC. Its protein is CASSENRGGNEQYF.

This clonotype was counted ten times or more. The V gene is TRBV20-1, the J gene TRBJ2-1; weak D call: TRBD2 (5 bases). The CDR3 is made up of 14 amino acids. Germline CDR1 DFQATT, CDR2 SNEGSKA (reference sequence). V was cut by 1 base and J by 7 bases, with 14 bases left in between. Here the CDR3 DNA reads TGCAGTGCTAGAGGTGGTGGACTCTCAAATGAGCAGTTCTTC. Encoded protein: CSARGGGLSNEQFF.

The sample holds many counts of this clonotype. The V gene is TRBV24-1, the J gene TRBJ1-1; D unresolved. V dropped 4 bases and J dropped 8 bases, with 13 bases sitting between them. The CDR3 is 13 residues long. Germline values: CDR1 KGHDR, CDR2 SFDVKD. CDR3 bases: TGTGCCACCAGTGACCAGACAAGAGCCGAAGCTTTCTTT. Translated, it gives CATSDQTRAEAFF.

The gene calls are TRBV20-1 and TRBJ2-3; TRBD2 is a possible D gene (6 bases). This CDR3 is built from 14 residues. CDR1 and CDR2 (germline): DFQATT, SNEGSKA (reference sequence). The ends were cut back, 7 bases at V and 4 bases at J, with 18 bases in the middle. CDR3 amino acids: CSETGTSLADTQYF. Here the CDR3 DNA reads TGCAGTGAAACGGGGACTTCCCTTGCAGATACGCAGTATTTT.

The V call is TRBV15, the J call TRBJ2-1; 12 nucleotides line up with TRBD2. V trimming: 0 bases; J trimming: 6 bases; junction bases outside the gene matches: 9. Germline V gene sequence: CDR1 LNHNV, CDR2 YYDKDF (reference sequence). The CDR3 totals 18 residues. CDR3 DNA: TGTGCCACCAGCAGAGATCTAGCGGGAGGGAAAGCGGGCAATGAGCAGTTCTTC. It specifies CATSRDLAGGKAGNEQFF.

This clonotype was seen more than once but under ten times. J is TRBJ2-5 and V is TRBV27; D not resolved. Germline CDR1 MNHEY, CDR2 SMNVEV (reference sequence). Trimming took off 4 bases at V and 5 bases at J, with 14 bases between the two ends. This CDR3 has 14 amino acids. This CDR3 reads CASSSSLVAETQYF. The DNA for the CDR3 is TGTGCCAGCAGTTCGTCCTTGGTAGCTGAGACCCAGTACTTC.

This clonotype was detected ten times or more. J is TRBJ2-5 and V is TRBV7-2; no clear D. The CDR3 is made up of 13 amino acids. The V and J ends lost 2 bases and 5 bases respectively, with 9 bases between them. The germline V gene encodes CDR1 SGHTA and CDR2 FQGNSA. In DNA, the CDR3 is TGTGCCAGCAGCTTAAAAGTTTCGGAGACCCAGTACTTC. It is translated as CASSLKVSETQYF.

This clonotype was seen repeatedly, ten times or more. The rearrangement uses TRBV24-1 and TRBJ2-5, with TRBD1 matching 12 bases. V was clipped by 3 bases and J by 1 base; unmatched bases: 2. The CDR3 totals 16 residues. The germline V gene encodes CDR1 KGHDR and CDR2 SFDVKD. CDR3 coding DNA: TGTGCCACCAGTGATCTGGGACAGGGGGCCCAAGAGACCCAGTACTTC. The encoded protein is CATSDLGQGAQETQYF.

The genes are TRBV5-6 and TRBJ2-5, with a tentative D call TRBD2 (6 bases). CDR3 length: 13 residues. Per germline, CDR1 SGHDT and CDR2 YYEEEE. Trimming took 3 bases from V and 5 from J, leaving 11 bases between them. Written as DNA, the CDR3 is TGTGCCAGCAGCTCGACTAGTTTGGAGACCCAGTACTTC. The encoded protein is CASSSTSLETQYF.

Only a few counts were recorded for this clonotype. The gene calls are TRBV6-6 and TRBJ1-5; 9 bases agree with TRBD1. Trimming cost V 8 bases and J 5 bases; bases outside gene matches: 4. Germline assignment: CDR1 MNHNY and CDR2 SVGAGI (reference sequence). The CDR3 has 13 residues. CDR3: CASDGQGYQPQHF. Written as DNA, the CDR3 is TGTGCCAGCGACGGACAGGGGTATCAGCCCCAGCATTTT.

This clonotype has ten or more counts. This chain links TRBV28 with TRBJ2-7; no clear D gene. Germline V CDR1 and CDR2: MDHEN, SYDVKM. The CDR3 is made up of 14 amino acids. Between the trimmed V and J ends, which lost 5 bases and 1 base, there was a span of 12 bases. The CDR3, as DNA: TGTGCCAGCAGTGGGTGGATCTCTTCCTACGAGCAGTACTTC. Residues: CASSGWISSYEQYF.

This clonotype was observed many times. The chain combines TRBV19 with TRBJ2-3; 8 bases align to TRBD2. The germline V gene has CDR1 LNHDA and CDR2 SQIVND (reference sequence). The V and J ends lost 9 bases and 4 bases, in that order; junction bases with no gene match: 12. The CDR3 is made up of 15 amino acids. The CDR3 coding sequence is TGTGCCAGCTGTAGCGGGATTGGGCCGCCAGATACGCAGTATTTT. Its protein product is CASCSGIGPPDTQYF.

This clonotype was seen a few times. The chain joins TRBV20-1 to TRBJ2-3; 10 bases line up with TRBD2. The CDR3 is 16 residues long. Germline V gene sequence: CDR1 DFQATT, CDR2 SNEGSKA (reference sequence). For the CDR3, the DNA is TGCAGCAGGACTAGCGGTATATATGCACGCACAGATACGCAGTATTTT. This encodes CSRTSGIYARTDTQYF.

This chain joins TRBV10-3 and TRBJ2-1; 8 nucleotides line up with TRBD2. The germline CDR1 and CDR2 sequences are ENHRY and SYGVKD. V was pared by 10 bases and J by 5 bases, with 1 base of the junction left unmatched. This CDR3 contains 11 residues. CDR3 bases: TGTGCCACAGCGGGGGACAATGAGCAGTTCTTC. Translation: CATAGDNEQFF.

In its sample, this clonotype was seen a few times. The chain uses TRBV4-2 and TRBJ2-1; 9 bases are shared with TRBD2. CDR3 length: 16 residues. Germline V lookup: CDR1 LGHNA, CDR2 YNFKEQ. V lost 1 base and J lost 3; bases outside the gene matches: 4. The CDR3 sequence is CASSQGETSGYNEQFF. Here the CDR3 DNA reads TGTGCCAGCAGCCAAGGCGAGACTAGCGGCTACAATGAGCAGTTCTTC.